Given below is one TCR beta chain in context. Its antigen is currently unknown. Germline-derived CDR1 and CDR2 are SNHLY and FYNNEI. Deletions cut 5 bases from V and 2 bases from J, with 3 bases between. The CDR3 extends over 11 amino acids. The data originate from a study of T cell responses to AZD1222 COVID-19 vaccine. Study conclusions and caveats: The donor group comprised mostly white British people and more females; the analysis possibly underestimated clonal diversity.

Data came from immunoSEQ multiplex PCR; TCRdb stores just in-frame clones and leaves some out. This sample carries approximately 88,000 clones, 92% of them seen once, and the ten largest clones take roughly 4.9%. The sample here was peripheral blood, taken on day 0 of AZD1222 vaccination. This TCR derives from an adult in good health. This rearrangement joins TRBV2 to TRBJ2-5; D is uncertain. The CDR3 loop is CASSPQETQYF. CDR3 nucleotides: TGTGCCAGCAGTCCACAAGAGACCCAGTACTTC.